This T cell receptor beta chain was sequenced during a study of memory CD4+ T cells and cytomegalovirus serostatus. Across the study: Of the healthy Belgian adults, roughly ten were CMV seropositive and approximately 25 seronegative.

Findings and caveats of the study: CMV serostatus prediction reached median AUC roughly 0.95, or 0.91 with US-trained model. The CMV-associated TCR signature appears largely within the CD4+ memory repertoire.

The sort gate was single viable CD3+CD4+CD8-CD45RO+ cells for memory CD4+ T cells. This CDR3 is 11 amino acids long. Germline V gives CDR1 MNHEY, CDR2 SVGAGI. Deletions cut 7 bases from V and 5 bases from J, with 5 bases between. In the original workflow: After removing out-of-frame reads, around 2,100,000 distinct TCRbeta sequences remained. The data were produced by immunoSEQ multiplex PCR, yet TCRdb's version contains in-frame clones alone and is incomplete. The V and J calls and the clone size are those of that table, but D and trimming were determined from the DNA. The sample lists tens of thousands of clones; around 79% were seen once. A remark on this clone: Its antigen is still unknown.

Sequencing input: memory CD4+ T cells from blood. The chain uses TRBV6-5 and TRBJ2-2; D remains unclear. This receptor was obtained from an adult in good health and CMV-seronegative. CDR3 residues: CASKSTGELFF. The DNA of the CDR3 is TGTGCCAGCAAGTCAACCGGGGAGCTGTTTTTT.